Listed here are 12 T cell receptor beta chains from one sample, sequenced in a study of CXCR3-negative and CXCR3-positive naive CD8 T cells (dated by TCRdb to the late 2010s). Study-wide conclusions, independent of this receptor: Compared with CXCR3-negative naive cells, CXCR3-positive naive cells had TRB CDR3s with higher hydrophobicity (lower Kidera factor 4), lower energy, and higher strength and volume indices.

Instrument on record: NextSeq 550. The Human TCR Profiling Kit (MiLaboratory) was used to prepare UMI-labeled 5' RACE TRB cDNA libraries. With the reads reprocessed by TCRdb, a single entry stands for each CDR3 protein sequence and no DNA is reported. The sample table gives 110,000 or so distinct CDR3 sequences. About 0.34% of the sample rests with the top ten. Their cognate antigens are unknown. The sample was naive CXCR3+ CD8+ T cells from blood. This specimen's cell subset or site label, interpreted: CD45RO-CCR7+CD27+CD95- naive CD8+ T cells expressing CXCR3 (TNR3+). Receptor source: a human donor in good health. Some clones in this sample may be carry-over from other donors' samples.

The chain is built from TRBV7-3 and TRBJ1-1; TCRdb names TRBD1, which stays unverified in the absence of DNA. The germline CDR1 and CDR2 sequences are SGHTA and FQGTGA. This CDR3 spans 15 amino acids. The CDR3 loop reads CASSYYGQVQTEAFF.

The chain employs TRBV4-2 and TRBJ2-3; TCRdb gives TRBD1 as the D gene, but with no DNA this cannot be confirmed. This CDR3 is 15 amino acids long. Germline CDR1 is LGHNA and CDR2 is YNFKEQ. The CDR3 sequence is CASKTGGGDADTQYF.

The chain combines TRBV12-3 or TRBV12-4 with TRBJ1-1; TCRdb lists TRBD1, though no DNA is available to test this call. The CDR3 totals 13 residues. The chain's CDR3 is CASRTLENTEAFF.

The gene calls are TRBV24-1 and TRBJ2-1; there is no DNA to check the TCRdb D call of TRBD2. The CDR3 totals 14 residues. Germline-derived CDR1 and CDR2 are KGHDR and SFDVKD. Here the CDR3 reads CATSEAGGPSEQFF.

The rearrangement uses TRBV10-3 and TRBJ1-1. Per the germline V gene, CDR1 is ENHRY and CDR2 is SYGVKD. The CDR3 consists of 13 residues. The CDR3 region is CAISEGGSTEAFF.

The chain combines TRBV28 with TRBJ2-1. CDR1 MDHEN and CDR2 SYDVKM come from the germline V gene. The length of the CDR3 is 11 residues. This CDR3 reads CATRLGTGQFF.

The chain is built from TRBV28 and TRBJ2-3; TCRdb proposes TRBD1, but this gene call is untestable without DNA. Germline V gives CDR1 MDHEN, CDR2 SYDVKM. The CDR3 loop spans 16 amino acids. The CDR3 loop is CASVRWGIIGTDTQYF.

This chain uses TRBV14 with TRBJ2-1; TCRdb calls TRBD2, which cannot be checked without DNA. The CDR3 loop spans 14 amino acids. The germline CDR1 and CDR2 sequences are SGHDN and FVKESK. The CDR3: CASSQLGPGEEQFF.

The chain recombines TRBV29-1 with TRBJ2-1; TCRdb indicates TRBD2, and absent DNA this call remains unverified. Germline CDR1 SQVTM, CDR2 ANQGSEA. The CDR3 length is 17 residues. The CDR3 is CSVERGLAGVGYNEQFF.

The J gene is TRBJ2-1, the V gene TRBV7-9; as DNA is missing, the TRBD2 call by TCRdb cannot be tested. The CDR3 extends over 19 amino acids. The germline CDR1 and CDR2 sequences are SEHNR and FQNEAQ (reference sequence). This CDR3 is CASSLGAGGPYSHAGEQFF.

This chain connects TRBV4-1 to TRBJ2-1; TCRdb returns TRBD1, unconfirmable since there is no DNA. Germline values: CDR1 MGHRA, CDR2 YSYEKL. The length of the CDR3 is 18 residues. The CDR3: CASSQGGFRESSYNEQFF.

The chain has TRBV28 and TRBJ2-7; the TCRdb call, TRBD1, lacks DNA for checking. The CDR3 spans 19 residues. Germline-derived CDR1 and CDR2 are MDHEN and SYDVKM. The CDR3: CASSTPDRDMSTSSYEQYF.